This note documents a single TCR beta chain sequence. Its antigen remains unknown. The entry originates in a study of vaccination and CD4 T cells after COVID-19. For the study at large: Convalescent donors were composed of six males and four females, of whom two were Hispanic.

As to treatment: 10-day PBMC culture with coronavirus spike peptide pools or control peptides (ViraFEST assay). TCRs were sequenced by ViraFEST after antigen-specific T cells had been expanded with peptide pools. V was clipped by 6 bases and J by 4 bases, with 10 bases between them. CDR3 length: 13 amino acids. The Oncomine TCR Beta short-read assay generated sequence data from the DNA of cultured CD4+ T cells. In this case, cultured CD4+ T cells provided the extracted genomic DNA. Using its own MiXCR run on the PCR reads, TCRdb lists one record per CDR3 protein. The sample contains approximately 16,000 distinct CDR3 sequences, 35% of which appear only once.

The chain uses TRBV12-3 or TRBV12-4 and TRBJ1-3; the D is unclear. This receptor was taken from a human donor with COVID-19. Sequenced input: cultured CD4+ T cells from blood. The chain's CDR3 is CASSLNRGNTIYF. CDR3 DNA sequence: TGTGCCAGCAGCCTAAATCGGGGAAACACCATATATTTT.